A selection of T cell receptor beta chains follows, all from one sample in a study of blood T cells in healthy people across ages. TCRdb analysed the 5' RACE reads with MiXCR anew, one entry per CDR3 protein. The sample consists of about 670,000 distinct CDR3 sequences, around 38% of them appearing once. Material: blood. Every receptor here comes from an elderly man in good health. The conserved cysteine and the conserved F or W are not part of the CDR3 here. The D gene is left open where the match is weak.

cdr3_length v_call d_call cdr3_aa
12 TRBV27 . ASRDRLQSYEQY
13 TRBV7-2 . ASSQRRGKNTEAF
15 TRBV20-1 . SARGTARLGSYNEQF
11 TRBV7-2 . ASSLEAPFGYT
13 TRBV6-5 TRBD1 ASRRRGGVGEKLF
14 TRBV7-2 TRBD2 ASSLGLAGGSNEQY
11 TRBV20-1 . SARSSTISEQF
13 TRBV4-3 TRBD2 ASSRGLAGTYEQY
12 TRBV25-1 . ASSEWDSNQPQH
13 TRBV7-2 TRBD2 ASSQPSGATYEQY
13 TRBV30 TRBD2 AWSSGGATTDTQY
15 TRBV6-6 . ASRISSRGSGANVLT
14 TRBV6-2/TRBV6-3 . ASSYSKADLGETQY
13 TRBV11-2 . ASSIRDGGGNEQF
13 TRBV11-2 TRBD1 ASSLTGTGGDEQY
14 TRBV2 . ASRIFGGMHTDTQY
13 TRBV6-2/TRBV6-3 TRBD1 ASTGDRVVKNIQY
11 TRBV20-1 . SASSGTNYGYT
15 TRBV6-6 . ASSYSGEEGGSNEQF
14 TRBV6-2/TRBV6-3 TRBD2 ASSTPWSGRAKEQY
11 TRBV12-3/TRBV12-4 . ASTPLSFDEQY
12 TRBV20-1 TRBD1 SAGRTGPNYGYT
12 TRBV20-1 . SASASNSNQPQH
13 TRBV20-1 . SARDDRFPGETQY
11 TRBV6-2/TRBV6-3 . ASNGLGFETQY
11 TRBV27 TRBD1 ASSRRGIETQY
13 TRBV7-9 . ATTNYREMEETQF
11 TRBV29-1 . SVARAGANVLT
10 TRBV28 . ASRSVNTEAF
14 TRBV5-1 . ASSSQTSLSTDTQY
13 TRBV20-1 TRBD2 SARASLAGGPEQY
14 TRBV5-4 . ASSLKTDPSTDTQY
14 TRBV5-1 . ASSLAPPPSTDTQY
12 TRBV6-1 TRBD1 ASSAGTGGYGYT
13 TRBV6-1 TRBD1 ASIFAQGVNQPQH
9 TRBV20-1 . SASQQETQY
10 TRBV6-2/TRBV6-3 . ASTRGLGEQY
13 TRBV7-2 TRBD1 ASSLGDRAYYGYT
11 TRBV4-3 . ASSQDNDSPLH
11 TRBV4-2 TRBD2 ASSQREAGEQF
11 TRBV5-4 . ASSGFSTDTQY
13 TRBV20-1 . SARNRETSTDTQY
12 TRBV20-1 . SARDWRGTGELF
14 TRBV29-1 TRBD2 SVATRGGLYWDEQF
11 TRBV13 TRBD1 ASSLVTTGAAF
12 TRBV28 . ASSRAEGRYGYT
11 TRBV30 . AWSVLGSNRQF
12 TRBV25-1 . ASRKTGENYGYT
14 TRBV5-6 TRBD1 ASSLGTGGAGETQY
16 TRBV4-3 . ASSQSSRTGARVDTQY